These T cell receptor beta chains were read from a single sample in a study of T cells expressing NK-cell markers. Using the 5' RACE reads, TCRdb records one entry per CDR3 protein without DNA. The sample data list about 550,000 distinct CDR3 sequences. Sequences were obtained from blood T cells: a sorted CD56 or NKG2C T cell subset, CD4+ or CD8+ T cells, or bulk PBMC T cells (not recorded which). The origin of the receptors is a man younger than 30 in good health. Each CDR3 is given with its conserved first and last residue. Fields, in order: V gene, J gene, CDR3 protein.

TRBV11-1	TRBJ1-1	CASSLSILGGDRGSNTEAFF
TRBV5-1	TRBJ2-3	CASSRTSGRGADTQYF
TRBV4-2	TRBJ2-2	CASSQGKGTNTGELFF
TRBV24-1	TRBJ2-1	CATSIGDSHYNEQFF
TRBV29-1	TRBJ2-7	CSVPGDYEQYF
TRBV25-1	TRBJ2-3	CASTMADTQYF
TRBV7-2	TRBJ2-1	CASSFEKGREFF
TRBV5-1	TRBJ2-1	CASSLGPGLAGGSSYNEQFF
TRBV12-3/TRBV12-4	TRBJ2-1	CASSLITLGGSQFF
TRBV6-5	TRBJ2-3	CASSRAGESDTQYF
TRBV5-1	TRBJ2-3	CASSLGPTGSTDTQYF
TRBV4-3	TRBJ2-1	CASSQGSGRTHNEQFF
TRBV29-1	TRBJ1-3	CSVVWASGNTIYF
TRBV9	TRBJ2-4	CASSAGGLAGARTVYF
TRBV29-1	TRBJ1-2	CSDGTGVGYTF
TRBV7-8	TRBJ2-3	CASSTRTGYTDTQYF
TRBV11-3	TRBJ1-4	CASSLGGGRPNEKLFF
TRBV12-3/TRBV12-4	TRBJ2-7	CASFNSGRAPYEQYF
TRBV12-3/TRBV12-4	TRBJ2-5	CASRTGALEQETQYF
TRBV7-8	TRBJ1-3	CASQGPSSGNTIYF
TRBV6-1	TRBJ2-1	CASSELGYEQFF
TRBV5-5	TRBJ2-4	CASSLGGQGIQYF
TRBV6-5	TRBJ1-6	CASSYFDGLGDSPLHF
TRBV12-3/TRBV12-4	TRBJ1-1	CASSSTDGGNTEAFF
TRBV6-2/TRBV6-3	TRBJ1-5	CASRTARQSNQPQHF
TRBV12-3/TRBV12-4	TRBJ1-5	CASSSRDRGYQPQHF
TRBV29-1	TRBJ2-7	CSVEGLAGGPSYEQYF
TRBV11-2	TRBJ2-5	CASSETGHPYF
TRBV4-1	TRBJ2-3	CASSPRTSGRMDKQYF
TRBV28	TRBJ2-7	CASSPRGGPGYEQYF
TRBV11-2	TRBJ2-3	CASSLSQPGHISTDTQYF
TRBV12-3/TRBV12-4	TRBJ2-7	CASSLRDRNYEQYF
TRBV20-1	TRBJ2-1	CSARVPGSGTYNEQFF
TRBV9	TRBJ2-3	CASSVGEGPRVGRTDTQYF
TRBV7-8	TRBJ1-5	CASSLGAGPGRQPQHF
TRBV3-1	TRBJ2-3	CASSQDLVLAEVTDTQYF
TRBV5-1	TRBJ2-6	CASSLEGSSGANVLTF
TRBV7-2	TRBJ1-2	CASAAEGGSYGYTF
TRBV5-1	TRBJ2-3	CASSARSDTQYF
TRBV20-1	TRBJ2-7	CSASGGLANSYEQYF
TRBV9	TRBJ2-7	CASSGSFSPYEQYF